These T cell receptor beta chains were read from a single sample in a study of blood T cell repertoires in COVID-19. TCRdb's table, derived via immunoSEQ multiplex PCR, lists solely in-frame clones and lacks some. The data hold about 240,000 clones, with around 90% observed a single time. Sequenced material: peripheral blood. These receptors were collected from a man between 60 and 75 years old who had recovered from COVID-19. Both conserved end residues are part of each CDR3. The order of the fields is CDR3 DNA, CDR3 protein, D gene, J gene, V gene, clone size. The D gene is left open where the match is weak. Where a row states a size, it is once, few, many or the class of an expanded clone; other rows omit it.

TGTGCCAGCAGCTCAGGGGGTTATATCGGGGAGCTGTTTTTT,CASSSGGYIGELFF,TRBD1,TRBJ2-2,TRBV6-5,NA
TGTGCCAGCAGAACCCGGGACAGGAAAGAAGAGACCCAGTACTTC,CASRTRDRKEETQYF,TRBD1,TRBJ2-5,TRBV7-9,NA
TGTGCCAGTCTCGGCGGGGGGGAAACCGACCTCTATGAGCAGTTCTTC,CASLGGGETDLYEQFF,TRBD2,TRBJ2-1,TRBV19,NA
TGTGCCAGCAGCTTCCCCCGCCCCGGACTAGCGGGGGGGAAGGGCACCGGGGAGCTGTTTTTT,CASSFPRPGLAGGKGTGELFF,TRBD2,TRBJ2-2,TRBV7-6,NA
TGTGCCAGCAGGCGACAGGGGGCGGTCTACGAGCAGTACTTC,CASRRQGAVYEQYF,TRBD1,TRBJ2-7,TRBV2,NA
TGCGCCAGCAGCTTGGACAGGCCTCCTCTCTATGAGCAGTTCTTC,CASSLDRPPLYEQFF,NA,TRBJ2-1,TRBV5-1,NA
TGCGCCAGCAGCTTGGCCGGAATCAGAACGGGTGCCACAGATACGCAGTATTTT,CASSLAGIRTGATDTQYF,NA,TRBJ2-3,TRBV5-1,NA
TGCGCCAGCAGCGAACGGGATACGCAGTATTTT,CASSERDTQYF,NA,TRBJ2-3,TRBV5-1,NA
TGTGCCAGCAGTTATTCCGCCGGACAGCACTACGAGCAGTACTTC,CASSYSAGQHYEQYF,NA,TRBJ2-7,TRBV6-5,NA
TGTGCCAGCAGACAAACCCCGGGAGAGCAGTACTTC,CASRQTPGEQYF,NA,TRBJ2-7,TRBV28,NA
TGTGCCAGCAGCGTGGGACAGGGCTCTATCCGGTATGGCTACACCTTC,CASSVGQGSIRYGYTF,TRBD1,TRBJ1-2,TRBV7-9,once
TGTGCCAGCAGCGCCTTCTTGGGACAGGGCAAAACCGGGGAGCTGTTTTTT,CASSAFLGQGKTGELFF,TRBD1,TRBJ2-2,TRBV5-6,NA
TGTGCCAGTATTCCGACTATGGACAGAAACTATGGCTACACCTTC,CASIPTMDRNYGYTF,NA,TRBJ1-2,TRBV19,NA
TGTGCCAGCAGCCCCGCGGGGCTTAATGAGCAGTTCTTC,CASSPAGLNEQFF,NA,TRBJ2-1,TRBV6-4,NA
TGTGCCAGCAGTCGACAGCCTACAATATCCGGGGAGCTGTTTTTT,CASSRQPTISGELFF,NA,TRBJ2-2,TRBV7-6,NA
TGCGCCAGCAGCCCACGTGGGGGGGAGACCCAGTACTTC,CASSPRGGETQYF,NA,TRBJ2-5,TRBV5-1,NA
TGTGCCAGCCGTGACAGGGGAGGCCCTGAAAAACTGTTTTTT,CASRDRGGPEKLFF,TRBD1,TRBJ1-4,TRBV6-6,NA
TGCGCCAGCAGGCCCACAAGGGGAGGGACCCAGTACTTC,CASRPTRGGTQYF,NA,TRBJ2-5,TRBV5-1,NA
TGTGCCAGCAGCCTACAGGCTGGGGGCAATGAAAAACTGTTTTTT,CASSLQAGGNEKLFF,NA,TRBJ1-4,TRBV7-2,NA
TGTGCCAGCAGTTACTCAGGCGGGGGGGCAGATACGCAGTATTTT,CASSYSGGGADTQYF,TRBD2,TRBJ2-3,TRBV6-5,NA
TGTGCCAGCAGCCAAGATCGGTCGGGTTACAATGAGCAGTTCTTC,CASSQDRSGYNEQFF,NA,TRBJ2-1,TRBV3-1/TRBV3-2,NA
TGTGCCAGCAGCTTAGCGTTAGGGGTCCCCGGGGAGCTGTTTTTT,CASSLALGVPGELFF,NA,TRBJ2-2,TRBV7-8,NA
TGTGCCACCAGTGGCACTGGCGAGCGGGGGGGCCTTACCGGGGAGCTGTTTTTT,CATSGTGERGGLTGELFF,TRBD2,TRBJ2-2,TRBV24-1,NA
TGTGCCAGCTCACCGAACAGGGGGGGCACTGAAGCTTTCTTT,CASSPNRGGTEAFF,TRBD1,TRBJ1-1,TRBV18,NA
TGCGCCAGCAGCCCGCGGACAGGGGGAGAGCAGTACTTC,CASSPRTGGEQYF,TRBD1,TRBJ2-7,TRBV5-1,NA
TGTGCCAGCAGGGGTACACCCGGGGGCACAGATACGCAGTATTTT,CASRGTPGGTDTQYF,NA,TRBJ2-3,TRBV9,NA
TGTGCCAGCAGCGCAAGCGGGGGGGCGTGGGAGACCCAGTACTTC,CASSASGGAWETQYF,TRBD2,TRBJ2-5,TRBV9,NA
TGTGCCTGGAGTGTAAAGACAGGGTCTAACACTGAAGCTTTCTTT,CAWSVKTGSNTEAFF,TRBD1,TRBJ1-1,TRBV30,NA
TGTGCCAGCAGCCTTCGGGGGGGGCGTAATGAGCAGTTCTTC,CASSLRGGRNEQFF,TRBD2,TRBJ2-1,TRBV3-1/TRBV3-2,NA
TGCAGCGTGGACCAGGGGGACTATGGCTACACCTTC,CSVDQGDYGYTF,TRBD1,TRBJ1-2,TRBV29-1,NA
TGTGCCAGTAGTAAAGGGGGAGGGGATCAACGTGGGCAGCCCCAGCATTTT,CASSKGGGDQRGQPQHF,NA,TRBJ1-5,TRBV19,once
TGTGCCAGCAGCCGCGGACAGGGGGCTTATTCACCCCTCCACTTT,CASSRGQGAYSPLHF,TRBD1,TRBJ1-6,TRBV3-1/TRBV3-2,NA
TGCGCCAGCAGTGAGCCCGCACAGGTTTCCGGGCCCTACACCTTC,CASSEPAQVSGPYTF,NA,TRBJ1-2,TRBV10-2,NA
TGTGCTAGTGGTTTACAGGGGAACTATGGCTACACCTTC,CASGLQGNYGYTF,TRBD1,TRBJ1-2,TRBV12-5,NA
TGTGCCAGCAGCCGGCGGGGGGGTCCAACTAATGAAAAACTGTTTTTT,CASSRRGGPTNEKLFF,NA,TRBJ1-4,TRBV11-2,NA
TGTGCCAGCAGCAGAGGAACCGGGACAAGTAGCACAGATACGCAGTATTTT,CASSRGTGTSSTDTQYF,NA,TRBJ2-3,TRBV9,NA
TGCGCCAGCAGCATCACAGGGTTTGACGAGCAGTACTTC,CASSITGFDEQYF,NA,TRBJ2-7,TRBV5-1,NA
TGTGCCAGTAGTACGGACAGTATCTCATCCTACGAGCAGTACTTC,CASSTDSISSYEQYF,NA,TRBJ2-7,TRBV19,NA
TGTGCCAGTAGTGCCCAGGGTTCGTACGGCTACACCTTC,CASSAQGSYGYTF,NA,TRBJ1-2,TRBV19,NA
TGCGCCAGCAGCGTGAATGGACTAGCGGTGAACACCGGGGAGCTGTTTTTT,CASSVNGLAVNTGELFF,TRBD2,TRBJ2-2,TRBV5-1,NA
TGTGCCAGCAAGCCGGGACAGGGTTACTATGGCTACACCTTC,CASKPGQGYYGYTF,TRBD1,TRBJ1-2,TRBV6-5,NA
TGTGCCAGCAGCCCCCGGGACAGTCACACAGATACGCAGTATTTT,CASSPRDSHTDTQYF,TRBD1,TRBJ2-3,TRBV6-5,NA
TGCGCCAGCATCGGACTAGGTCCTTCCGGGACCCAGTACTTC,CASIGLGPSGTQYF,TRBD2,TRBJ2-5,TRBV5-1,NA
TGTGCCAGCCGCCCTCAGCGGACAGGGAGTGAAAAACTGTTTTTT,CASRPQRTGSEKLFF,TRBD1,TRBJ1-4,TRBV2,NA
TGTGCCAGCAGCTTAGACGGGACAGGGGGAAACTATGGCTACACCTTC,CASSLDGTGGNYGYTF,TRBD1,TRBJ1-2,TRBV11-3,NA
TGTGCCAGCAGCTTAGTGCGGTCAACTAATGAAAAACTGTTTTTT,CASSLVRSTNEKLFF,NA,TRBJ1-4,TRBV7-9,NA
TGTGCCAGCAGGCGGACAGGCGGTGGTTCACCCCTCCACTTT,CASRRTGGGSPLHF,TRBD1,TRBJ1-6,TRBV5-6,NA
TGTGCCAGCAGCCTCCTTACAGGGGCCTTCTACGAGCAGTACTTC,CASSLLTGAFYEQYF,TRBD1,TRBJ2-7,TRBV3-1/TRBV3-2,NA
TGTGCCAGCGGACCAGGGAGGGGTGGCACTGAAGCTTTCTTT,CASGPGRGGTEAFF,NA,TRBJ1-1,TRBV7-6,NA
TGTGCCAGCAGTGAGGGTGACAGGAGCACAGATACGCAGTATTTT,CASSEGDRSTDTQYF,NA,TRBJ2-3,TRBV6-1,NA
TGTGCCAGCAGGCGGACAGGGGCTAACACCGGGGAGCTGTTTTTT,CASRRTGANTGELFF,TRBD1,TRBJ2-2,TRBV9,NA
TGCGCCAGCTTCCGGCGGGGGGGCGTAGAAGAGACCCAGTACTTC,CASFRRGGVEETQYF,TRBD2,TRBJ2-5,TRBV5-1,once